This record concerns one T cell receptor beta chain sequence. The CDR3 covers 13 residues. CDR1 and CDR2 (germline): LNHNV, YYDKDF (reference sequence). Trimming stripped 1 base from V and 4 bases from J, with 7 bases between. These data belong to a study of blood T cell repertoires in COVID-19. As originally analysed: From reference gene primer amplification, estimates of nucleated cell counts were derived. TCRdb keeps only in-frame clones here, not all; method: immunoSEQ multiplex PCR. The V and J calls and clone size are taken from that table; D and trimming were inferred from the DNA. The sample holds hundreds of thousands of clones; about nine tenths are singletons and the top ten take 2% to 2.5%.

The rearrangement links TRBV15 to TRBJ1-2; D is unclear. The sequence was obtained from a woman aged 50 to 60 who had recovered from COVID-19. The sample taken for sequencing was peripheral blood. This chain's CDR3 is CATSRVGSYGYTF. CDR3 nucleotides: TGTGCCACCAGCAGAGTTGGTAGCTATGGCTACACCTTC. The complete variable domain, with remaining parts taken from reference TRBV15 and TRBJ1-2, reads DAMVIQNPRYQVTQFGKPVTLSCSQTLNHNVMYWYQQKSSQAPKLLFHYYDKDFNNEADTPDNFQSRRPNTSFCFLDIRSPGLGDTAMYLCATSRVGSYGYTFGSGTRLTVV.